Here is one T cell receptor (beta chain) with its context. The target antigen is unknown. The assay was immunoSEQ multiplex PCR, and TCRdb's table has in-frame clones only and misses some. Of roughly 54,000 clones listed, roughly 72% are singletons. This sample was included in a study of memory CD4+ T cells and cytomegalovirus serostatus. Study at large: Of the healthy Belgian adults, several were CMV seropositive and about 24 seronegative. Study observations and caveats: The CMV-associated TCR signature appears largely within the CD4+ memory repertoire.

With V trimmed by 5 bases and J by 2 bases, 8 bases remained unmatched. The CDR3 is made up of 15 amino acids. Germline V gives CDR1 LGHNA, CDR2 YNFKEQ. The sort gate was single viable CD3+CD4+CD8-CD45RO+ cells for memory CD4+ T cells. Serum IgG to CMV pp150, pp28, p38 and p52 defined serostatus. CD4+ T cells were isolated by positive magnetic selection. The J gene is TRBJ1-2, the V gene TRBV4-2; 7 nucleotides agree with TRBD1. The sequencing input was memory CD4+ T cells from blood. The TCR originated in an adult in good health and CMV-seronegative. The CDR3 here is CASSKGQYSNYGYTF. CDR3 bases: TGTGCCAGCAGCAAGGGACAGTATAGCAACTATGGCTACACCTTC.